Below, one TCR beta chain is given with its context. Its antigen is currently unknown. The sample is drawn from a study of cytomegalovirus exposure and HLA in healthy donors. Sequenced by immunoSEQ multiplex PCR; TCRdb stores in-frame clones only, minus some. The repertoire consists of about 83,000 clones, with around 96% occurring once and the leading ten covering approximately 1.3%. Germline V gives CDR1 KGHSH, CDR2 LQKENI. This CDR3 spans 15 amino acids. V was clipped by 4 bases and J by 2 bases, with 13 bases between them. Study-level points and caveats: There were around 160 TCR beta chains listed as cytomegalovirus-associated. One later analysis, an examination of the approximately 130 validation repertoires, found that first-cohort TCR clusters tended to co-occur in them.

The source is a woman between 18 and 29 years old in good health and CMV-seronegative. Sample: PBMCs. The gene calls are TRBV18 and TRBJ2-3; maybe TRBD2 (5 bases). The CDR3 DNA sequence: TGTGCCAGCTCACTCACTAGGTTTTACACAGATACGCAGTATTTT. Its translation: CASSLTRFYTDTQYF. Full variable domain (remainder filled in from reference TRBV18 and TRBJ2-3): NAGVMQNPRHLVRRRGQEARLRCSPMKGHSHVYWYRQLPEEGLKFMVYLQKENIIDESGMPKERFSAEFPKEGPSILRIQQVVRGDSAAYFCASSLTRFYTDTQYFGPGTRLTVL.